This TCR beta chain was found in a study of CD8+CD57+ T cells in acquired aplastic anemia. CDR3 and TCR beta VDJ profiling relied on a genomic DNA template. TCRdb analysed the reads with MiXCR anew, one entry per CDR3 protein. The sample consists of 200,000 to 300,000 distinct CDR3 sequences, roughly 82% of them appearing once. In germline, CDR1 is DFQATT, CDR2 SNEGSKA (reference sequence). This CDR3 region has 13 residues. The V end was cut by 3 bases, the J end by 0 bases, with 6 bases between. Previously, flow cytometry had revealed CD8+CD57+ cell expansion in the patients chosen for sequencing. The chain carries TRBV20-1 and TRBJ2-4; D possibly corresponds to TRBD1 (5 bases). Specimen: sorted CD4+, CD8+, or CD8+CD57+ T cells (not recorded which) from PBMCs. The sequence was collected from a human donor with aplastic anemia. In nucleotides, the CDR3 is TGCAGTGCTAGCAGGGTAGCCAAAAACATTCAGTACTTC. It translates to CSASRVAKNIQYF.